The 3 T cell receptor beta chains in this list originate from one sample, sequenced in a study of T cell responses to AZD1222 COVID-19 vaccine. Here immunoSEQ multiplex PCR was the method, and the copy in TCRdb shows in-frame clones only, minus some. Of tens of thousands of clones in the sample, about 88% were seen once. Source: peripheral blood, taken 28 days after the second AZD1222 dose. These receptors all stem from an adult who received the AZD1222 COVID-19 vaccine.

The gene calls are TRBV5-6 and TRBJ1-2, with a weak D call TRBD1 (6 bases). V dropped 5 bases and J dropped 4 bases, with 15 bases sitting between them. Germline assignment: CDR1 SGHDT and CDR2 YYEEEE. The CDR3 extends over 14 amino acids. As DNA, the CDR3 is TGTGCCAGCAGAAAGGGAGGGGGGGCCTATGGCTACACCTTC. It translates to CASRKGGGAYGYTF.

The chain couples TRBV24-1 to TRBJ2-2; D call uncertain. The CDR3 consists of 14 residues. Trimming shortened V by 3 bases and J by 5 bases, and 9 bases separated the two germline ends. CDR1 is KGHDR, CDR2 SFDVKD, per germline. For the CDR3, the DNA is TGTGCCACCAGTGATCTGAGACCTACCGGGGAGCTGTTTTTT. As protein: CATSDLRPTGELFF.

DNA for the CDR3: TGTGCCAGCAGCTCATTCGTAGGGGGCACTGAAAAACTGTTTTTT. Amino acid sequence: CASSSFVGGTEKLFF. The gene calls are TRBV21-1 and TRBJ1-4; the table's D call, TRBD1, has no DNA check behind it. TRBV21-1 is assigned pseudogene status. CDR3 size: 15 residues.